What follows is one T cell receptor beta chain and its context. The data were obtained in a study of control samples from healthy donors and cancer patients. Trimming took off 3 bases at V and 7 bases at J, with 7 bases between the two ends. The germline V gene encodes CDR1 MGHDK and CDR2 SYGVNS. CDR3 length equals 12 residues. The protocol was immunoSEQ multiplex PCR, while the TCRdb copy is restricted to in-frame clones and leaves out a portion. The sample comprises about 29,000 clones, 70% to 90% of which are singletons, and less than 5% rests with the top ten. The chain has TRBV25-1 and TRBJ1-3; D is uncertain. Material: formalin-fixed, paraffin-embedded tissue. The TCR was taken from a female donor with melanoma. The CDR3 region is CASSDPPNTIYF. Here the CDR3 DNA reads TGTGCCAGCAGTGACCCCCCCAACACCATATATTTT. Full variable domain (missing parts from reference TRBV25-1 and TRBJ1-3): EADIYQTPRYLVIGTGKKITLECSQTMGHDKMYWYQQDPGMELHLIHYSYGVNSTEKGDLSSESTVSRIRTEHFPLTLESARPSHTSQYLCASSDPPNTIYFGEGSWLTVV.